Listed below are T cell receptor beta chains from one sample, sequenced in a study of HIV-infected patients and healthy controls. TCRdb itself ran the 5' RACE reads through MiXCR, one entry per CDR3 protein. Of 60,000 to 70,000 distinct CDR3 sequences listed, about a fifth are singletons. Sequenced sample: CD4+ T cells from blood. The receptors here all came from a human donor in good health. Both conserved end residues are part of each CDR3. The D gene is left open where the match is weak. The listing skips clone size in some rows; elsewhere it reads once, few, many or a size class.

TRBV5-1	TRBJ2-3	-	many	CASSLAVVSYGNADTQYF	TGCGCCAGCAGCTTGGCTGTAGTGAGCTACGGCAACGCAGATACGCAGTATTTT
TRBV15	TRBJ2-1	-	-	CATSSPGRGYNEQFF	TGTGCCACCAGCAGTCCGGGACGGGGATACAATGAGCAGTTCTTC
TRBV4-3	TRBJ1-2	-	-	CASSQDLGGYGYTF	TGCGCCAGCAGCCAAGATCTAGGCGGCTATGGCTACACCTTC
TRBV5-1	TRBJ1-1	-	many	CASSSREVLNTEAFF	TGCGCCAGCAGCTCCCGGGAAGTTTTGAACACTGAAGCTTTCTTT
TRBV6-2/TRBV6-3	TRBJ1-5	-	many	CASSYSIARGGRSGNQPQHF	TGTGCCAGCAGTTACTCGATTGCGCGGGGAGGAAGGTCGGGCAATCAGCCCCAGCATTTT
TRBV19	TRBJ1-2	TRBD1	-	CASSTPGTGGNYGYTF	TGTGCCAGTAGTACCCCAGGGACAGGGGGTAACTATGGCTACACCTTC
TRBV12-5	TRBJ1-5	-	-	CASGFYSAGRGTGNQPQHF	TGTGCTAGTGGTTTTTATTCGGCGGGCAGGGGTACGGGCAATCAGCCCCAGCATTTT
TRBV6-1	TRBJ2-6	-	few	CASSAGVGANVLTF	TGTGCCAGCAGTGCAGGGGTTGGGGCCAACGTCCTGACTTTC
TRBV3-1	TRBJ1-2	TRBD1	many	CASSQTRTGGGYGYTF	TGTGCCAGCAGCCAGACGAGGACAGGGGGCGGCTATGGCTACACCTTC
TRBV27	TRBJ2-7	TRBD1	few	CASRKTGDSYEQYF	TGTGCCAGCAGAAAGACAGGGGACTCCTACGAGCAGTACTTC
TRBV20-1	TRBJ2-7	-	-	CSARGGTPRHEQYF	TGCAGTGCTAGAGGCGGCACCCCTCGGCACGAGCAGTACTTC
TRBV19	TRBJ2-3	-	-	CASSHVGHGTDTQYF	TGTGCCAGTAGTCATGTTGGGCACGGCACAGATACGCAGTATTTT
TRBV7-2	TRBJ1-2	-	-	CASSLRSGNDYGYTF	TGTGCCAGCAGCTTAAGGTCGGGGAATGACTATGGCTACACCTTC
TRBV4-3	TRBJ1-2	TRBD1	many	CASSQDWTGSSGYTF	TGCGCCAGCAGCCAAGACTGGACAGGGTCCTCTGGCTACACCTTC
TRBV6-2/TRBV6-3	TRBJ2-2	TRBD1	-	CASRRTGPTGELFF	TGTGCCAGCCGGAGGACAGGGCCCACCGGGGAGCTGTTTTTT
TRBV7-2	TRBJ1-1	-	many	CASRVTGQSTEAFF	TGTGCCAGCAGGGTTACAGGGCAGAGCACTGAAGCTTTCTTT
TRBV9	TRBJ2-7	-	-	CASEGEQYF	TGTGCCAGCGAAGGAGAGCAGTACTTC
TRBV2	TRBJ1-1	-	many	CASSDNVNTEAFF	TGTGCCAGCAGTGACAATGTCAACACTGAAGCTTTCTTT
TRBV5-1	TRBJ2-1	-	-	CASSLGQISSYNEQFF	TGCGCCAGCAGCTTGGGCCAGATAAGCTCCTACAATGAGCAGTTCTTC
TRBV6-5	TRBJ2-4	-	-	CASSAVVGYGKNIQYF	TGTGCCAGCAGTGCCGTGGTGGGCTATGGCAAAAACATTCAGTACTTC
TRBV19	TRBJ1-5	-	-	CASTPNPGIQPQHF	TGTGCCAGTACCCCGAATCCAGGGATTCAGCCCCAGCATTTT
TRBV4-1	TRBJ2-1	-	-	CASSQVGTLTANEQFF	TGCGCCAGCAGCCAAGTGGGGACCCTCACGGCTAATGAGCAGTTCTTC
TRBV27	TRBJ1-4	TRBD1	-	CASSKDRRTGREKLFF	TGTGCCAGCAGTAAGGACAGGAGGACGGGGCGTGAAAAACTGTTTTTT
TRBV11-1	TRBJ2-5	TRBD2	-	CASSVTSGRAQETQYF	TGTGCCAGCAGCGTAACTAGCGGGAGAGCGCAAGAGACCCAGTACTTC
TRBV7-9	TRBJ1-6	-	many	CASQTERNSPLHF	TGTGCCAGCCAGACAGAGAGGAATTCACCCCTCCACTTT
TRBV11-3	TRBJ2-7	-	many	CASSLRLAYEQYF	TGTGCCAGCAGCCTAAGGCTGGCGTACGAGCAGTACTTC
TRBV29-1	TRBJ2-1	-	few	CSVERGLSVLNEQFF	TGCAGCGTTGAAAGGGGATTGTCGGTGTTGAATGAGCAGTTCTTC
TRBV12-3/TRBV12-4	TRBJ1-1	TRBD1	few	CASRRRDRGPNTEAFF	TGTGCCAGCAGACGACGGGACAGGGGACCGAACACTGAAGCTTTCTTT
TRBV11-2	TRBJ1-1	-	few	CASSPQGQGSYTEAFF	TGTGCCAGCAGCCCCCAAGGTCAGGGTTCGTACACTGAAGCTTTCTTT
TRBV6-6	TRBJ2-7	-	few	CASSYSKAQAYEQYF	TGTGCCAGCAGTTACTCGAAGGCGCAGGCCTACGAGCAGTACTTC
TRBV3-1	TRBJ1-2	-	many	CASSQDADGGGNHF	TGTGCCAGCAGCCAAGATGCCGACGGGGGCGGGAACCACTTC
TRBV19	TRBJ2-2	-	few	CASTRTNTGELFF	TGTGCCAGTACCCGGACGAACACCGGGGAGCTGTTTTTT
TRBV25-1	TRBJ2-2	TRBD2	many	CASSAPSGSSPGELFF	TGTGCCAGCAGCGCCCCTAGCGGGAGCTCTCCCGGGGAGCTGTTTTTT
TRBV18	TRBJ2-3	-	once	CASRQGTDTQYF	TGTGCCAGTCGCCAGGGGACAGATACGCAGTATTTT
TRBV5-4	TRBJ1-3	-	few	CASSSRTRSSGNTIYF	TGTGCCAGCAGCAGCAGGACACGGAGCTCTGGAAACACCATATATTTT
TRBV19	TRBJ2-7	-	-	CASSIQVGAYEQYF	TGTGCCAGTAGTATCCAGGTGGGGGCCTACGAGCAGTACTTC
TRBV7-6	TRBJ2-3	-	few	CASSLGRSTDTQYF	TGTGCCAGCAGCTTGGGCCGGAGTACAGATACGCAGTATTTT
TRBV28	TRBJ2-3	TRBD1	-	CASRETGRTDTQYF	TGTGCCAGCAGAGAGACAGGGCGCACAGATACGCAGTATTTT
TRBV20-1	TRBJ2-5	-	many	CSASGKTQETQYF	TGCAGTGCTAGCGGGAAAACGCAAGAGACCCAGTACTTC
TRBV19	TRBJ1-1	-	-	CASIPLGQATNTEAFF	TGTGCCAGTATACCCCTGGGGCAGGCGACGAACACTGAAGCTTTCTTT
TRBV27	TRBJ2-7	TRBD2	-	CASSLLRQSAGGRYEQYF	TGTGCCAGCAGTTTATTGAGGCAGAGCGCGGGGGGGCGCTACGAGCAGTACTTC
TRBV23-1	TRBJ1-1	-	-	CASSQQVCNTEAFF	TGCGCCAGCAGTCAACAAGTCTGTAACACTGAAGCTTTCTTT
TRBV28	TRBJ1-2	TRBD1	many	CASYRGTKDGYTF	TGTGCCAGCTACAGGGGGACTAAGGATGGCTACACCTTC
TRBV29-1	TRBJ2-7	-	-	CSAARGGVGYEQYF	TGCAGCGCGGCCAGGGGAGGGGTCGGGTACGAGCAGTACTTC
TRBV19	TRBJ2-1	TRBD2	many	CASSIGRGTSAYYNEQFF	TGTGCCAGTAGTATTGGTCGCGGGACTAGCGCCTACTACAATGAGCAGTTCTTC
TRBV24-1	TRBJ2-1	TRBD2	few	CATSGQTSGRRYNEQFF	TGTGCCACCAGTGGCCAGACTAGCGGGAGGAGATACAATGAGCAGTTCTTC
TRBV5-6	TRBJ1-1	-	-	CASSQRARTEAFF	TGTGCCAGCAGCCAACGTGCCCGGACTGAAGCTTTCTTT
TRBV4-1	TRBJ2-1	TRBD2	many	CASSRGGLAALGNEQFF	TGCGCCAGCAGCCGAGGCGGCCTAGCGGCCCTAGGTAATGAGCAGTTCTTC
TRBV6-5	TRBJ1-6	-	many	CASSKRGRDSPLHF	TGTGCCAGCAGCAAACGTGGTAGGGATTCACCCCTCCACTTT
TRBV27	TRBJ2-1	-	-	CASKLDYRPYNEQFF	TGTGCCAGCAAGCTGGACTACCGTCCCTACAATGAGCAGTTCTTC
TRBV5-1	TRBJ1-5	TRBD1	-	CASSLTGGIDQPQHF	TGCGCCAGCAGCCTGACAGGGGGGATAGATCAGCCCCAGCATTTT
TRBV28	TRBJ1-4	TRBD1	few	CASSSRLQGANEKLFF	TGTGCCAGCAGTTCCCGCCTACAGGGGGCAAATGAAAAACTGTTTTTT
TRBV4-1	TRBJ1-1	-	few	CASSRELSQEAFF	TGCGCCAGCAGCCGTGAGCTATCTCAGGAAGCTTTCTTT
TRBV7-2	TRBJ2-5	TRBD1	many	CASSPDRGAQETQYF	TGTGCCAGCAGCCCGGACAGGGGGGCCCAAGAGACCCAGTACTTC
TRBV3-1	TRBJ2-3	-	-	CASSQDRQYTQYF	TGTGCCAGCAGCCAAGATCGACAGTATACGCAGTATTTT
TRBV6-6	TRBJ1-5	TRBD1	-	CASSYRQGVGDQPQHF	TGTGCCAGCAGTTACCGACAGGGGGTTGGGGATCAGCCCCAGCATTTT
TRBV2	TRBJ2-7	TRBD1	many	CASRTRQGGYEQYF	TGTGCCAGCAGGACTCGACAGGGTGGCTACGAGCAGTACTTC